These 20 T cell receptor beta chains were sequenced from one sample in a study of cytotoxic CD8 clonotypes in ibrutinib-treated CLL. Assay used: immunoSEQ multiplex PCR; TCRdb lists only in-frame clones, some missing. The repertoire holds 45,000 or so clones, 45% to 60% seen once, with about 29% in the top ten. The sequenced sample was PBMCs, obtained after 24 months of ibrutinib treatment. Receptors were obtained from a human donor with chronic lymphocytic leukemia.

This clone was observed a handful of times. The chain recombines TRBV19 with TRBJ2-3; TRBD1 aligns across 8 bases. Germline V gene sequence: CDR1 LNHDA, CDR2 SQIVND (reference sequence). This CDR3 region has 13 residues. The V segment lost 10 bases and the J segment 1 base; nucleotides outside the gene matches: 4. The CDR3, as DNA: TGTGCCACCGGACAGGGACGCACAGATACGCAGTATTTT. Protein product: CATGQGRTDTQYF.

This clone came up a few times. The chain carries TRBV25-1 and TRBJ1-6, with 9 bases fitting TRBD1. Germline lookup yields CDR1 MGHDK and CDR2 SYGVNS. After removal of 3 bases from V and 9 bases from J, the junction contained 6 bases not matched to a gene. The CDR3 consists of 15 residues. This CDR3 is CASSEPTGGASPLHF. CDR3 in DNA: TGTGCCAGCAGTGAGCCGACAGGGGGGGCTTCACCCCTCCACTTT.

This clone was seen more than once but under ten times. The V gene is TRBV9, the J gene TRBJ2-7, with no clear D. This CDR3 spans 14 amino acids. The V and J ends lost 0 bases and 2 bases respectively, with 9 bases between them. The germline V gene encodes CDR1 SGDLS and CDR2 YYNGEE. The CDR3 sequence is CASSVDTDPYEQYF. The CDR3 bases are TGTGCCAGCAGCGTAGATACGGACCCCTACGAGCAGTACTTC.

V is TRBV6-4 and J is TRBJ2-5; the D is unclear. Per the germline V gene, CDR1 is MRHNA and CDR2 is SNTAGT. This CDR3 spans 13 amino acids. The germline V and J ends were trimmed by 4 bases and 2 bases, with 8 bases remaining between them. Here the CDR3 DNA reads TGTGCCAGCAGTGCCGGGCCTCAAGAGACCCAGTACTTC. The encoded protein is CASSAGPQETQYF.

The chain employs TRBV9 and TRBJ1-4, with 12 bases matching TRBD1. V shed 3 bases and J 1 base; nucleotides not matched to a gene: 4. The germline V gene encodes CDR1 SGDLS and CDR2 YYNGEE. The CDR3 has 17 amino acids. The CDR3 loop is CASSAGQGAQTNEKLFF. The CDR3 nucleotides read TGTGCCAGCAGCGCGGGACAGGGGGCGCAAACTAATGAAAAACTGTTTTTT.

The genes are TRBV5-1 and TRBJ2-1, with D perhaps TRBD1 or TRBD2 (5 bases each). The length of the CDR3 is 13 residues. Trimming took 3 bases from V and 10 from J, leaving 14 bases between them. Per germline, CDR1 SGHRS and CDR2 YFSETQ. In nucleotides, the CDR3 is TGCGCCAGCAGCTCGGGGCTTTTCCAGGAGCAGTTCTTC. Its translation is CASSSGLFQEQFF.

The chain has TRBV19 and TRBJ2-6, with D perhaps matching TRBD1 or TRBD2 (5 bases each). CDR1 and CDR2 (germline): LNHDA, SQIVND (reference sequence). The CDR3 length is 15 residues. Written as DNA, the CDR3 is TGTGCTACCGAGAGGGGCGATTCTGGGGCCAACGTCCTGACTTTC. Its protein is CATERGDSGANVLTF.

The CDR3: CASSTPPGLAGGPKRLDTQYF. The CDR3 DNA reads TGCGCCAGCAGCACCCCTCCGGGACTAGCGGGGGGGCCGAAAAGGTTAGATACGCAGTATTTT. The chain joins TRBV4-1 to TRBJ2-3; 16 bases match TRBD2. Unmatched junction bases numbered 19, after V lost 5 bases and J lost 5 bases. The germline V gene has CDR1 MGHRA and CDR2 YSYEKL. The CDR3 covers 21 residues.

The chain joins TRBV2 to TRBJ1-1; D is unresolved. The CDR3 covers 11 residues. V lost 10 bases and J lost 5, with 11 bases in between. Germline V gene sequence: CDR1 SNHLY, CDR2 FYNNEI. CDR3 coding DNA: TGTGCCACCCAAGTCGAGACTGAAGCTTTCTTT. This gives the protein CATQVETEAFF. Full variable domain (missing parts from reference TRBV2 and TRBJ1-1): EPEVTQTPSHQVTQMGQEVILRCVPISNHLYFYWYRQILGQKVEFLVSFYNNEISEKSEIFDDQFSVERPDGSNFTLKIRSTKLEDSAMYFCATQVETEAFFGQGTRLTVV.

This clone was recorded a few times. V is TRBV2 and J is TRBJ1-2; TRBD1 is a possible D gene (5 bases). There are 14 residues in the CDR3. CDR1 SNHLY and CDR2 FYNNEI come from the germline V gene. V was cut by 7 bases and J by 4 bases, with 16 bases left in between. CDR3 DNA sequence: TGTGCCAGCACCGGGACGGCGGGGGGCTATGGCTACACCTTC. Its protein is CASTGTAGGYGYTF.

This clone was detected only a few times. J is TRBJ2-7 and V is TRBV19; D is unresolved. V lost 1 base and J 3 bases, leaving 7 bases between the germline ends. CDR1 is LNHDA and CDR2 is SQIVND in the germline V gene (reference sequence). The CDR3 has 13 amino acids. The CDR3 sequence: CASSIARDYEQYF. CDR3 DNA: TGTGCCAGTAGTATAGCTAGAGACTACGAGCAGTACTTC.

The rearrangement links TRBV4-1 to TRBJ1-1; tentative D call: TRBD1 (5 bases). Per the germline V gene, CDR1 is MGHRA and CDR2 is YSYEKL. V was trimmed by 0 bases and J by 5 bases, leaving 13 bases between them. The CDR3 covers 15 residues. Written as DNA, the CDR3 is TGCGCCAGCAGCCAAGACTCGGGGCGTAGGACTGAAGCTTTCTTT. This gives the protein CASSQDSGRRTEAFF.

The CDR3 loop is CASSSLGFYEQYF. CDR3 bases: TGTGCCAGCAGTTCTTTGGGGTTCTACGAGCAGTACTTC. This sequence joins TRBV6-5 and TRBJ2-7; D call uncertain. The CDR3 extends over 13 amino acids. V lost 4 bases to trimming and J lost 3 bases, with 10 bases between them. Germline V gene lookup returns CDR1 MNHEY and CDR2 SVGAGI.

The CDR3 nucleotides read TGCGCCAGCAGCTTGGGTACGAGGGTCCGGGGGGACCAGTACTTC. Amino acid sequence: CASSLGTRVRGDQYF. The V and J genes are TRBV5-1 and TRBJ2-5; 7 bases match TRBD2. J gave up 10 bases and V 0 bases, and 12 bases lay outside the gene matches. Germline V lookup: CDR1 SGHRS, CDR2 YFSETQ. This CDR3 is built from 15 residues.

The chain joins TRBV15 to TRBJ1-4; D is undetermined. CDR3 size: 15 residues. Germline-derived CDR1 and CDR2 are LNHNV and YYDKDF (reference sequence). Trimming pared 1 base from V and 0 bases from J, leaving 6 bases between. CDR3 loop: CATSRGRTTNEKLFF. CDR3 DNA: TGTGCCACCAGCAGAGGACGGACAACTAATGAAAAACTGTTTTTT.

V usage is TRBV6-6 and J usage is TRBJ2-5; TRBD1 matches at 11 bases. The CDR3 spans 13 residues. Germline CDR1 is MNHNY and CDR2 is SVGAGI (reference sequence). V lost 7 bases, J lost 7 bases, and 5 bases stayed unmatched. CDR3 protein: CASTPGTGGTQYF. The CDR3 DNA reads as TGTGCCAGCACCCCCGGGACAGGGGGGACCCAGTACTTC.

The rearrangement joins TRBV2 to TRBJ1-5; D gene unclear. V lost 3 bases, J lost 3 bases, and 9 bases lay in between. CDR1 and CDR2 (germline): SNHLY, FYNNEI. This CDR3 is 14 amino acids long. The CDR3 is CASSETYSNQPQHF. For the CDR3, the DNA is TGTGCCAGCAGTGAGACATACTCCAATCAGCCCCAGCATTTT.

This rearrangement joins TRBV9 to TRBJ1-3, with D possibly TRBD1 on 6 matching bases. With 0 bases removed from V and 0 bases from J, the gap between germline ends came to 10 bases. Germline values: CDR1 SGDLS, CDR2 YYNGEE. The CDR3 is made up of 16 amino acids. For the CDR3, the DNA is TGTGCCAGCAGCGTAGGTGGAGGGGGCTCTGGAAACACCATATATTTT. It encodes CASSVGGGGSGNTIYF. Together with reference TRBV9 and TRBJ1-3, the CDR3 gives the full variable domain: DSGVTQTPKHLITATGQRVTLRCSPRSGDLSVYWYQQSLDQGLQFLIQYYNGEERAKGNILERFSAQQFPDLHSELNLSSLELGDSALYFCASSVGGGGSGNTIYFGEGSWLTVV.

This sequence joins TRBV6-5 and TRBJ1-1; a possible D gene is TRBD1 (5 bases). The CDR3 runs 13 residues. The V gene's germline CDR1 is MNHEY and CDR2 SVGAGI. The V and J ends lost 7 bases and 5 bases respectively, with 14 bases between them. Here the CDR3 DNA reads TGTGCCAGCACCCTCGCCCGGGGGACTGAAGCTTTCTTT. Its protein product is CASTLARGTEAFF.

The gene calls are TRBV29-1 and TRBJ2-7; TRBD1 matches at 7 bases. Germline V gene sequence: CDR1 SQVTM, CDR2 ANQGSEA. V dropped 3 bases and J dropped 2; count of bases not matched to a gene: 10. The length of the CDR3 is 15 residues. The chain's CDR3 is CSVDLGGPVTYEQYF. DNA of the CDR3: TGCAGCGTTGACTTAGGGGGCCCCGTAACCTACGAGCAGTACTTC.